This entry describes one T cell receptor beta chain. Its matching antigen is unknown. The CDR3 spans 15 residues. Trimming took off 1 base at V and 2 bases at J, with 12 bases between the two ends. Germline CDR1 SGHDN, CDR2 FVKESK. Both TRBC1 and TRBC2 were covered by a beta constant-region primer of two equimolar oligonucleotides. Via MiXCR, TCRdb re-called the UMI-ligation and nested PCR reads, giving one row per CDR3 protein. The data show 130,000 to 150,000 distinct CDR3 sequences, about 15% seen once. The data derive from a study of naive and memory T cell subsets. Findings of the study overall: In naive cells, over 95% of TCR sequences were seen only once. TCR abundance followed a power law differing between naive and memory subsets.

CMV status came from CD4+ IFNgamma after overnight CMV lysate stimulation. Four subsets defined by CD45RA and CD27 were sorted after CD3, CD4, CD8 and live/dead staining. The chain employs TRBV14 and TRBJ2-7; a weak D match, TRBD2 (6 bases). Specimen: naive CD4+ T cells from blood. The clonotype originates from a human donor in good health. The CDR3 loop reads CASSQASGGAYEQYF. The CDR3 DNA follows: TGTGCCAGCAGCCAAGCATCCGGGGGAGCCTACGAGCAGTACTTC.